This T cell receptor beta chain was documented in a study of blood T cell repertoires in COVID-19. Clones were sequenced by immunoSEQ multiplex PCR, and TCRdb holds only the in-frame ones, with some missing. The data hold under 30,000 clones, with 65% to 90% observed a single time. Germline CDR1 and CDR2: SGDLS and YYNGEE. The CDR3 has 16 residues. J was trimmed by 4 bases and V by 3 bases; bases with no gene match: 5. Sequenced material: peripheral blood. The chain is built from TRBV9 and TRBJ2-2; 11 nucleotides agree with TRBD1. This clonotype was obtained from a human donor in a cohort sampled during active COVID-19. The CDR3 protein is CASSAPGTGGTGELFF. CDR3 nucleotide sequence: TGTGCCAGCAGCGCACCCGGGACAGGGGGCACCGGGGAGCTGTTTTTT.